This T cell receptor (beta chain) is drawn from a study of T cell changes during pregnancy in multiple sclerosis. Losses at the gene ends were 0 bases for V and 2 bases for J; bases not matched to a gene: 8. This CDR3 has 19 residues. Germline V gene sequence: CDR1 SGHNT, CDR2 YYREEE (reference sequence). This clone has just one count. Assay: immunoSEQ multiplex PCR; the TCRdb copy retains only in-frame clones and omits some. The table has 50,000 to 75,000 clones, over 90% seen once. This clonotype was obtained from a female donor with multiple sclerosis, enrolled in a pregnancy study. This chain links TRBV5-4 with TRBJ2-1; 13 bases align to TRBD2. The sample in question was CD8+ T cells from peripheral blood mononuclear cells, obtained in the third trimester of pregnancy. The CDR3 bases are TGTGCCAGCAGCTTGGCCCGCGGGACTAGCGGGAATCCCTACAATGAGCAGTTCTTC. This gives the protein CASSLARGTSGNPYNEQFF.